The 2 T cell receptor beta chains below come from one sample, sequenced in a study of T cell repertoires in cytomegalovirus infection. Each CDR3 protein gets one entry after TCRdb re-called the reads with MiXCR. The sample holds around 740,000 distinct CDR3 sequences, approximately 34% seen once. Sequenced: PBMCs. These receptors were taken from a human donor in good health (CMV status not recorded). Some clones in this sample may be carry-over from other donors' samples.

The chain links TRBV15 to TRBJ2-7; possibly TRBD1 for D (5 bases). The CDR3 is 13 amino acids. Trimming removed 6 bases at V and 0 bases at J, with 9 bases between. Looked up from germline, CDR1 is LNHNV and CDR2 is YYDKDF (reference sequence). The CDR3: CATRGDSSYEQYF. CDR3 DNA: TGTGCCACCAGGGGCGACAGCTCCTACGAGCAGTACTTC.

This chain links TRBV11-1 with TRBJ1-1; D is uncertain. CDR3 length equals 13 residues. Trimming removed 1 base at V and 10 bases at J, with 13 bases between. Germline V gene sequence: CDR1 SGHAT, CDR2 FQDESV (reference sequence). The CDR3 region has the DNA TGTGCCAGCAGCTTAGGTGGCGGGTTGGGAGCTTTCTTT. Its protein product is CASSLGGGLGAFF.